This T cell receptor (beta chain) came from a study of CD8 T cells in ankylosing spondylitis. General observations from the study: Significant enrichment of disease-linked clones was reportedly seen in matched ankylosing spondylitis synovial fluid. A TCR beta motif made of fewer than 10 highly homologous variants seemed typical of ankylosing spondylitis blood. A CD8+ phenotype characterized the disease-linked clones, which were relatively rare in peripheral blood.

As to this clonotype: Its antigen is as yet unknown.

Preparation of TCR beta libraries was done by quantitative 5'-RACE with molecular barcodes. TCRdb re-analysed the 5' RACE reads in MiXCR, keeping a single row per CDR3 protein. Here the sample spans nearly 250,000 distinct CDR3 sequences, roughly 32% being singletons. From germline, CDR1 is SGHVS and CDR2 FNYEAQ. There are 15 residues in the CDR3. J gave up 5 bases and V 5 bases, and 8 bases lay outside the gene matches. The clonotype originates from a male donor with ankylosing spondylitis or in good health (not recorded which). The specimen was blood, either unsorted or a sorted T cell fraction (not recorded which). The chain links TRBV7-6 to TRBJ2-2; 7 nucleotides agree with TRBD2. The CDR3 DNA reads as TGTGCCAGCAGCCTACTCCAGGGAGGGACCGGGGAGCTGTTTTTT. It specifies CASSLLQGGTGELFF.